The clone carrying this T cell receptor (beta chain) showed up just a few times. Its antigen is still unknown. The sample comes from a study of T cell repertoires in cytomegalovirus infection. TCRdb reanalysed the reads using MiXCR and keeps one entry per CDR3 protein. Altogether approximately 600,000 distinct CDR3 sequences are present, around two fifths being singletons, with the ten largest covering 48%. This CDR3 has 14 residues. Unmatched junction bases numbered 8, after V lost 5 bases and J lost 6 bases. The clonotype comes from a human donor in good health (CMV status not recorded). Some clones in this sample may be carry-over from other donors' samples. This chain connects TRBV12-3 or TRBV12-4 to TRBJ1-2; TRBD1 matches 8 bases. Sample: cultured PBMCs, taken from culture after CMV antigen stimulation. The CDR3 sequence is CASSPSRDRNGYTF. The DNA of the CDR3 is TGTGCCAGCAGTCCGTCCCGGGACAGGAATGGCTACACCTTC.